This T cell receptor beta chain was recorded in a study of control samples from healthy donors and cancer patients. Method: immunoSEQ multiplex PCR; TCRdb's copy keeps in-frame clones and lacks some. Of 100,000 to 150,000 clones in the sample, 70% to 90% were seen once. Germline V gene sequence: CDR1 MNHNY, CDR2 SVGAGI (reference sequence). The germline V and J ends were trimmed by 5 bases and 4 bases, with 17 bases remaining between them. The CDR3 is 16 residues long. The sample comprised blood. The chain links TRBV6-6 to TRBJ1-4; no clear D. The clonotype was recovered from a man aged 55 to 70 in good health. Written as DNA, the CDR3 is TGTGCCAGCAGTCGAGACATCACATTGGGTAATGAAAAACTGTTTTTT. Residues: CASSRDITLGNEKLFF.